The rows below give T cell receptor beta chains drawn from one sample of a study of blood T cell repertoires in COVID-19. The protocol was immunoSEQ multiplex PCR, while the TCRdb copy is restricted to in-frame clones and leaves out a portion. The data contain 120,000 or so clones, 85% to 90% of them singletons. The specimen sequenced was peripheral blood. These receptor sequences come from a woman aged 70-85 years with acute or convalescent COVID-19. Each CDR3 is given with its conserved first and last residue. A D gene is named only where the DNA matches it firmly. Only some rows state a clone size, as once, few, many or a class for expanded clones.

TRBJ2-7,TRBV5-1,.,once,TGCGCCAGCAGCTTGGCGAGCAACTCCTACGAGCAGTACTTC,CASSLASNSYEQYF
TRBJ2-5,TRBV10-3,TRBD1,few,TGTGCCATCAGTCGAGGACAGGGTTTACCAGAGACCCAGTACTTC,CAISRGQGLPETQYF
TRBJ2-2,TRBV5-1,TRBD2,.,TGCGCCACCACAGGACTAGCAGGGGCCGGGGAGCTGTTTTTT,CATTGLAGAGELFF
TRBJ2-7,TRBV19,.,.,TGTGCCAGTAGTATCGCGGCCAGGGGATCGTTATACGAGCAGTACTTC,CASSIAARGSLYEQYF
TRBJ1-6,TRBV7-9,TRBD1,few,TGTGCCAGCAGCTTGACAGGGGTTTCACCCCTCCACTTT,CASSLTGVSPLHF
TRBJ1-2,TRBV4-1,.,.,TGCGCCAGCAGCCAACCGCCTGGGTGGGCGGGACCTCAGCCTGGCTACACCTTC,CASSQPPGWAGPQPGYTF
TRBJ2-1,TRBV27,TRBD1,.,TGTGCCAGCAGTCCCAGAACAGGGGGCTTGGGTAATGAGCAGTTCTTC,CASSPRTGGLGNEQFF
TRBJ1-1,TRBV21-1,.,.,TGTGCCAGCAGCAAAGAGAACAGGGTGAACACTGAAGCTTTCTTT,CASSKENRVNTEAFF
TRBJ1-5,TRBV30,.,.,TGTGCCTGGAGCCTAGGGGCGGGCAATCAGCCCCAGCATTTT,CAWSLGAGNQPQHF
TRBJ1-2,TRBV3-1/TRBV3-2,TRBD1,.,TGTGCCAGCAGCCAACACGCCGGGACAGGGAGTTGGTACTATGGCTACACCTTC,CASSQHAGTGSWYYGYTF
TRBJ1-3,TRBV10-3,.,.,TGTGCCATCAGTGAGTGGGGCAGCTCTGGAAACACCATATATTTT,CAISEWGSSGNTIYF
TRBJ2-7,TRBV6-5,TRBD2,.,TGTGCCATCTCCTTTACTAGCGGGGGAAGCTACGAGCAGTACTTC,CAISFTSGGSYEQYF
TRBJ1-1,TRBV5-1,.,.,TGCGCCAGCAGTTGGGGGGAGGACACTGAAGCTTTCTTT,CASSWGEDTEAFF
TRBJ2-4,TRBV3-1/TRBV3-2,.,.,TGTGCCAGCAGCCAAGTGGGCCGAGGTGAGCAGGGAAGAAACATTCAGTACTTC,CASSQVGRGEQGRNIQYF
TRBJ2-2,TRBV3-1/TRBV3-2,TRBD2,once,TGTGCCAGCAGCGTCCCCCCAGCGGGGGGGCTGGGGGAGCTGTTTTTT,CASSVPPAGGLGELFF
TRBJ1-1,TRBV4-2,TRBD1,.,TGTGCCAGCAGCCAAGATAGACAGGGGGAACCTTTCTTT,CASSQDRQGEPFF
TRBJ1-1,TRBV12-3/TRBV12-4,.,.,TGTGCCAGCAGTTTGAGGGAGGACACTGAAGCTTTCTTT,CASSLREDTEAFF
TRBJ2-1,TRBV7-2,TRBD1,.,TGTGCCAGCAGAGCCGGGACAGGGTACAATGAGCAGTTCTTC,CASRAGTGYNEQFF
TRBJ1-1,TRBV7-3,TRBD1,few,TGTGCCAGCAGCTCCGGACAGGGAGCGAACACTGAAGCTTTCTTT,CASSSGQGANTEAFF
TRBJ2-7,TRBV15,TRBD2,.,TGTGCCACCAGCAGAGATGGAGGCAGCGGGGGGGCCTTTCTCGAGCAGTACTTC,CATSRDGGSGGAFLEQYF
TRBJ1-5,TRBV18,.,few,TGTGCCAGCACTCAAAGGCGGGCATCTAACAATCAGCCCCAGCATTTT,CASTQRRASNNQPQHF
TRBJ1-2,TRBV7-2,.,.,TGTGCCAGCAGCCCAGGACACGGTAACTACTATGGCTACACCTTC,CASSPGHGNYYGYTF
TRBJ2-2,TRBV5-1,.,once,TGCGCCAGCAGCTTGGGCAGGGACGGGGAGCTGTTTTTT,CASSLGRDGELFF
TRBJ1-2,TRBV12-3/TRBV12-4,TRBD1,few,TGTGCCAGCAGTACCGGGACAGGGCGAGGCTACACCTTC,CASSTGTGRGYTF
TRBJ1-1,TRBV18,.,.,TGTGCCAGCTCACCCTTAACAGGTAGCCACACTGAAGCTTTCTTT,CASSPLTGSHTEAFF
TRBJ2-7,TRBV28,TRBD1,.,TGTGCCAGCAGTTCTACAGGGGAGTGGGGGTACTTC,CASSSTGEWGYF
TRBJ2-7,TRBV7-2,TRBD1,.,TGTGCCAGCAGCCGGGTAGGAGGACAGGGGAGTTACGAGCAGTACTTC,CASSRVGGQGSYEQYF
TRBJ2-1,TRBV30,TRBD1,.,TGTGCCTGGAGTCCCGGGACAGGGTCGAATGAGCAGTTCTTC,CAWSPGTGSNEQFF
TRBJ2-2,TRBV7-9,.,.,TGTGCCAGCACCAGCCTAGGAGGGACCGGGGAGCTGTTTTTT,CASTSLGGTGELFF
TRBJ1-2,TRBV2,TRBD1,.,TGTGCCAGCAGTGAAGCGCTTAGGGACAGGGTCGCAGGCTACACCTTC,CASSEALRDRVAGYTF
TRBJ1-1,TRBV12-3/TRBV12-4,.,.,TGTGCCAGCAGCCGCTATCAAAACACTGAAGCTTTCTTT,CASSRYQNTEAFF
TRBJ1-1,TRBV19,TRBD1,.,TGTGCCAGTAGTGCTGGACAGGGGAGGGCTTTCTTT,CASSAGQGRAFF
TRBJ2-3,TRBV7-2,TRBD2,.,TGTGCCAGCAGCTCCGCGGGGGGCAGGGGAGATACGCAGTATTTT,CASSSAGGRGDTQYF
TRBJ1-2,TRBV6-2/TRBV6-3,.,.,TGTGCCAGCAGTTTAGCCGGACAGAGATCCTATGGCTACACCTTC,CASSLAGQRSYGYTF
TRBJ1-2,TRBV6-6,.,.,TGTGCCAGCAGTTACTCCGCCCTACAGGGATCTAACGGCTACACCTTC,CASSYSALQGSNGYTF
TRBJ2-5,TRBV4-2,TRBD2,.,TGTGCCAGCAGCCAAGATCCGGCGGGGGGGGTAGGGGATGGGACCCAGTACTTC,CASSQDPAGGVGDGTQYF
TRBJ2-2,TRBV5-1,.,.,TGCGCCAGCAGCAAACGGGATGGGGAGCTGTTTTTT,CASSKRDGELFF
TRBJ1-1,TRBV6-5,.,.,TGTGCCAGCCTCACGGGGGGCCGGAACACTGAAGCTTTCTTT,CASLTGGRNTEAFF
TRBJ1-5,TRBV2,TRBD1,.,TGTGCCAGCAGTGATCTTGGGACAGCAAATCAGCCCCAGCATTTT,CASSDLGTANQPQHF
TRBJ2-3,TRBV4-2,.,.,TGTGCCAGCAGTCTCGGCGGGGATACGCAGTATTTT,CASSLGGDTQYF
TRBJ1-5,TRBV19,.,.,TGTGCCAGTAGTATACAGGGTGAACAGCCCCAGCATTTT,CASSIQGEQPQHF
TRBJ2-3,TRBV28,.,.,TGTGCCAGCAGTTACGGGGCAGATACGCAGTATTTT,CASSYGADTQYF
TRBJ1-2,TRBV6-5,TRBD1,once,TGTGCCAGCACCTGGGGTCGGGGACAGATGTATGGCTACACCTTC,CASTWGRGQMYGYTF
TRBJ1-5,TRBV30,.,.,TGTGCCTGTGGGAAGGGAGCGGGGGGAGACCAGCCCCAGCATTTT,CACGKGAGGDQPQHF
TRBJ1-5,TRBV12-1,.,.,TGTGCCAGCAGCTCCCGTCAGGGGCCCCAGCATTTT,CASSSRQGPQHF
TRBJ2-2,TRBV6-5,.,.,TGTGCCAGCAGTTACTCGGACTACCTCAGGGGGGAGCTGTTTTTT,CASSYSDYLRGELFF
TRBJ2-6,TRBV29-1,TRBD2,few,TGCAGCGTTCTGGGGGGGAACTCTGGGGCCAACGTCCTGACTTTC,CSVLGGNSGANVLTF
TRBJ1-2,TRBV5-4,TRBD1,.,TGTGCCAGCAGCCTCGACAGGGGCCCTACCTATAACTATGGCTACACCTTC,CASSLDRGPTYNYGYTF
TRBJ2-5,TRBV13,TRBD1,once,TGTGCCAGCATGATTAGGACAGGGCAAGAGACCCAGTACTTC,CASMIRTGQETQYF
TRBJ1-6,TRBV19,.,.,TGTGCCAGTACTGTCTCAGTTAATTCTAATTCACCCCTCCACTTT,CASTVSVNSNSPLHF
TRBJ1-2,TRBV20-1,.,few,TGCAGTGCTAGTGAAGGGGTTAGCTTAAGTGGCTACACCTTC,CSASEGVSLSGYTF
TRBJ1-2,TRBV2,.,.,TGTGCCAGCAGTCCCTCTTCCTATGGCTACACCTTC,CASSPSSYGYTF
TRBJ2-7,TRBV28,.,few,TGTGCCAGCAGCCCCCCTAGGTCCCGCGCCTACGAGCAGTACTTC,CASSPPRSRAYEQYF